This T cell receptor (beta chain) originates from a study of metastatic and nonmetastatic thyroid tumors. Findings and limits, study-wide: As reported, TCR beta diversity in blood and tumor was significantly higher in malignant thyroid tumors than in benign nodules.

In the original analysis: It was from CDR3 differences across clinicopathological groups that a distant-metastasis classifier for papillary thyroid cancer was built. TCRdb used MiXCR to call clones anew from the PCR reads. TCRdb, not the original authors, processed these V and J calls. The data contain around 14,000 clones, roughly a quarter of them singletons. Not a single patient had been given any form of treatment at any point before undergoing thyroid surgery. This clone was detected ten times or more. Antigen: not known. The receptor was isolated from a female donor with papillary thyroid cancer or a benign thyroid nodule (not recorded which). Some clones in this sample may be carry-over from other donors' samples. Sample: tumor tissue.

The CDR3 DNA sequence: TGTGCCAGTAGTAGCCGGACAGGGCTTCGGCCCCAGCATTTT. This sequence encodes CASSSRTGLRPQHF. The V call is TRBV19, the J call TRBJ1-5; TRBD1 agrees at 8 bases. The CDR3 spans 14 residues. CDR1 LNHDA and CDR2 SQIVND come from the germline V gene (reference sequence). The junction had 8 bases not matched to a gene; V was cut back by 4 bases and J by 9 bases.